A single T cell receptor (beta chain) is shown here with its context. The CDR3 end is not reached by the read, which stops 3 residues before it; the germline J gene fills it in. The data stem from a study of T cells in women clearing cervical HPV infection. This table comes from immunoSEQ multiplex PCR, and its TCRdb copy is limited to in-frame clones, with some not included. The listing records roughly 48,000 clones. In germline, CDR1 is SGHNT, CDR2 YENEEA. This CDR3 is built from 14 residues. With V trimmed by 5 bases and J by 4 bases, 1 base remained unmatched. The specimen sequenced was blood buffy coat. This clonotype was obtained from a woman aged 18-69 years with a cervical HPV16 infection that either progressed to CIN3+ or cleared (not recorded which). The V gene is TRBV11-3, the J gene TRBJ2-2, with TRBD2 matching 10 bases. The CDR3 sequence is CASSGTSVTGELFF. The CDR3 DNA, read in part, is TGTGCCAGCAGCGGGACTAGCGTCACCGGGGAG.